This T cell receptor (beta chain) was recorded in a study of T cells after yellow fever vaccination. Broader study findings: Post-booster repertoires again held most primary-vaccination clones (about 96% CD4, around 90% CD8).

This clonotype was counted at least ten times. As yet, its antigen is unknown. TCR cDNA was made by 5'RACE template switching, adding a universal primer site and UMIs. Each CDR3 protein is one row after TCRdb ran MiXCR on the 5' RACE reads. The repertoire holds 250,000 to 400,000 distinct CDR3 sequences, with approximately 4% as singletons. The germline V gene has CDR1 WSHSY and CDR2 SAAADI. The CDR3 is 13 residues long. The V end was cut by 5 bases, the J end by 0 bases, with 6 bases between. The receptor's source is a man in his late teens or twenties who received the YFV17D yellow fever vaccine. The chain joins TRBV10-2 to TRBJ2-3; D gene ambiguous. The specimen was PBMCs, collected 15 days after the yellow fever booster vaccination. The CDR3 nucleotides read TGCGCCAGCAGTACAGCTAGCACAGATACGCAGTATTTT. The encoded protein is CASSTASTDTQYF.